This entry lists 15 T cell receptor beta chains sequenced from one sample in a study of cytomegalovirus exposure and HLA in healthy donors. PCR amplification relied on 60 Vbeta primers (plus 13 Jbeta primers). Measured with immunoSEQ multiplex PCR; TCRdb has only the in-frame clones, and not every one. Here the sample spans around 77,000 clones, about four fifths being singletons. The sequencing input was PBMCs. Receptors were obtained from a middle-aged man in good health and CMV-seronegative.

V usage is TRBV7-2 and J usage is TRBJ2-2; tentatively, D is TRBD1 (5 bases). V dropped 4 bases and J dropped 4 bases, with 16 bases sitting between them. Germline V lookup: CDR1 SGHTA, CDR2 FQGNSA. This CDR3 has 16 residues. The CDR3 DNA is TGTGCCAGCAGCTCTCGACCGGACATACTCACCGGGGAGCTGTTTTTT. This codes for CASSSRPDILTGELFF.

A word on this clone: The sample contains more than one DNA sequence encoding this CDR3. CDR3 DNA: TGCGCCAGCAGCTTAGTTACAGGGGGCTCCTACGAGCAGTACTTC. Translation gives CASSLVTGGSYEQYF. V gene TRBV5-1 combines with J gene TRBJ2-7; TRBD1 matches at 8 bases. The CDR3 is 15 amino acids. Germline V CDR1 and CDR2: SGHRS, YFSETQ. V gave up 2 bases and J gave up 0 bases; unmatched junction bases: 4.

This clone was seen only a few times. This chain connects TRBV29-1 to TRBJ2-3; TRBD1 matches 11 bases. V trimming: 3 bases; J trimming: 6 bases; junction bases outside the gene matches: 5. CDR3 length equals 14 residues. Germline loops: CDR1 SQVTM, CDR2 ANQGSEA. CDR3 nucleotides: TGCAGCGTTGATAGGACAGGGGGCATCGATACGCAGTATTTT. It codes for CSVDRTGGIDTQYF.

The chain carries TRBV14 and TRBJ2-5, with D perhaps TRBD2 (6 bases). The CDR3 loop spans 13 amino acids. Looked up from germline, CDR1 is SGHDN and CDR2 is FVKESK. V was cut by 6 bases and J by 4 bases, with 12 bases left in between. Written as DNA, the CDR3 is TGTGCCAGCAGACCGTTCGGGGGAGAGACCCAGTACTTC. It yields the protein CASRPFGGETQYF.

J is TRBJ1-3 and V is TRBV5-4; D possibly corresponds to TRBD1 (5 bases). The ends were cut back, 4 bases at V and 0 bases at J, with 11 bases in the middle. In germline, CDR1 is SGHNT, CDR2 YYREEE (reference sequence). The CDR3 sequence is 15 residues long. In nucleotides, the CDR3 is TGTGCCAGCAGCCGCGACAGCAACTCTGGAAACACCATATATTTT. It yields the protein CASSRDSNSGNTIYF.

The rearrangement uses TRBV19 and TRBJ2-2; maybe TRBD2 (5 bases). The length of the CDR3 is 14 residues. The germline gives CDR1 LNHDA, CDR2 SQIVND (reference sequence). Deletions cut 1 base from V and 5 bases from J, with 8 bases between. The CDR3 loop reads CASSIARRTGELFF. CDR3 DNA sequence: TGTGCCAGTAGTATAGCTAGGAGGACCGGGGAGCTGTTTTTT.

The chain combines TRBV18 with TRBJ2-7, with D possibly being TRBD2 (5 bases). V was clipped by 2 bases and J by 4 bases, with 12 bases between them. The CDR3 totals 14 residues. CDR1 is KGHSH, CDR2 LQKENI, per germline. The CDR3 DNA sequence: TGTGCCAGCTCACCATCGGGAACCCGGTACGAGCAGTACTTC. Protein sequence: CASSPSGTRYEQYF.

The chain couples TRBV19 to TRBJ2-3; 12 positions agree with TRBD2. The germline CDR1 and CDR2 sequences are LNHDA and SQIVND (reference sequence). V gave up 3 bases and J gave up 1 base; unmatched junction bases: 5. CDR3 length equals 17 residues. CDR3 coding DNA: TGTGCCAGTAGTATCGGCCTAGCGGGGGGGGGCACAGATACGCAGTATTTT. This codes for CASSIGLAGGGTDTQYF.

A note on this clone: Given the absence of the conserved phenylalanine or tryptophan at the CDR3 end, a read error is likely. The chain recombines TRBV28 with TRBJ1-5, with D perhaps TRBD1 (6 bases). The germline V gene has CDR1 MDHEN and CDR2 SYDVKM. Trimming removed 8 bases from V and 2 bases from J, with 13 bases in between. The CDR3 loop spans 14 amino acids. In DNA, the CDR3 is TGTGCCAGCGTCGACCCAGGGGGCAATCAGCCCCAGCATTTG. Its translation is CASVDPGGNQPQHL.

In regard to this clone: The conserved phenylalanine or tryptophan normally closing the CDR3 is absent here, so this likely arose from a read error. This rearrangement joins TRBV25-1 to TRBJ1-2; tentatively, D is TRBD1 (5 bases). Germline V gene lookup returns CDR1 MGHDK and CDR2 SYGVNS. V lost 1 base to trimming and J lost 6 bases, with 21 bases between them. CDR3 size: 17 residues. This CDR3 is CASSESGGRGSIDGYTS. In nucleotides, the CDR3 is TGTGCCAGCAGTGAATCAGGAGGACGGGGGTCCATAGATGGCTACACCTCC.

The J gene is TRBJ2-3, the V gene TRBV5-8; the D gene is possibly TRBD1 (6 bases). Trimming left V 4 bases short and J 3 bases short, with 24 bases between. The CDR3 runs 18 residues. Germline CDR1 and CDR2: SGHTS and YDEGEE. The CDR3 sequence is CASSPGQQGFSGTDTQYF. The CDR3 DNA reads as TGTGCCAGCAGCCCAGGACAGCAAGGGTTCTCTGGGACAGATACGCAGTATTTT. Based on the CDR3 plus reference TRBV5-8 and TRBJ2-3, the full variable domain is EAGVTQSPTHLIKTRGQQATLRCSPISGHTSVYWYQQALGLGLQFLLWYDEGEERNRGNFPPRFSGRQFPNYSSELNVNALELEDSALYLCASSPGQQGFSGTDTQYFGPGTRLTVL.

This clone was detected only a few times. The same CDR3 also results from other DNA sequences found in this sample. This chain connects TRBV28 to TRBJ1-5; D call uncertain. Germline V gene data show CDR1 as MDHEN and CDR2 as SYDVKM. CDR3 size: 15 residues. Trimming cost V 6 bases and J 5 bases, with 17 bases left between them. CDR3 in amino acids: CASSSGGGRDQPQHF. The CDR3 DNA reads TGTGCCAGCAGCTCAGGTGGCGGGAGGGATCAGCCCCAGCATTTT.

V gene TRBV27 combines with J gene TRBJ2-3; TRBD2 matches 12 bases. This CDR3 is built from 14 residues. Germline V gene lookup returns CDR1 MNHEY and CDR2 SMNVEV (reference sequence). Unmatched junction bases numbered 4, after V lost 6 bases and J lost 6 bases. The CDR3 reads CASSSSGGADTQYF. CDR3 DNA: TGTGCCAGCAGCTCTAGCGGGGGGGCCGATACGCAGTATTTT.

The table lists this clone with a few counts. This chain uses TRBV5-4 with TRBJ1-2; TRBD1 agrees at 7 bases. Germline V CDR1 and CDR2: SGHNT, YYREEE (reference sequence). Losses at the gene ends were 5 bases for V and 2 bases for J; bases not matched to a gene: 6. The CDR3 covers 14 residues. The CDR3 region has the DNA TGTGCCAGCAGAGCAGGGGGTTGGAACTATGGCTACACCTTC. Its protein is CASRAGGWNYGYTF.

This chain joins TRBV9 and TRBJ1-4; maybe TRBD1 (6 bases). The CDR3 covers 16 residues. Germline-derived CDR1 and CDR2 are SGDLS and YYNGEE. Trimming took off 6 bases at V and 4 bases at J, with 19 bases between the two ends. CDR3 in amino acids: CASTRGRGGNNEKLFF. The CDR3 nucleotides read TGTGCCAGCACGAGGGGGAGGGGGGGGAATAATGAAAAACTGTTTTTT.